These 23 T cell receptor beta chains came from one sample sequenced in a study of blood T cells in healthy people across ages. A J-beta primer mix and a sample-barcoded 5' primer were used in a second PCR of about 7 to 12 cycles. TCRdb analysed the 5' RACE reads with MiXCR anew, one entry per CDR3 protein. Among roughly 1,300,000 distinct CDR3 sequences listed, 59% were seen once. Material: blood. The receptors derive from a young man in good health.

Only a few counts were recorded for this clonotype. V and J are TRBV4-1 and TRBJ2-5; unclear D gene. The V gene's germline CDR1 is MGHRA and CDR2 YSYEKL. The V end was cut by 1 base, the J end by 1 base, with 10 bases between. This CDR3 spans 15 amino acids. CDR3 region: CASSQVAHSQETQYF. The CDR3 bases are TGCGCCAGCAGCCAAGTCGCCCACAGCCAAGAGACCCAGTACTTC.

The chain recombines TRBV14 with TRBJ1-2; D is possibly TRBD1 (6 bases). There are 14 residues in the CDR3. Germline CDR1 and CDR2: SGHDN and FVKESK. Trimming stripped 3 bases from V and 3 bases from J, with 11 bases between. CDR3 sequence (DNA): TGTGCCAGCAGCCAGCAGACAGGCGACTATGGCTACACCTTC. It specifies CASSQQTGDYGYTF.

This chain connects TRBV12-3 or TRBV12-4 to TRBJ2-1; the match to TRBD2 covers 14 bases. V lost 4 bases to trimming and J lost 1 base; unmatched junction nucleotides: 12. This CDR3 is 20 amino acids long. CDR3 region: CASSSSRLAGGEWSYNEQFF. In DNA, the CDR3 is TGTGCCAGCAGTTCCTCTAGACTAGCGGGAGGGGAGTGGTCCTACAATGAGCAGTTCTTC.

In its sample, this clonotype was seen once. V and J are TRBV11-2 and TRBJ2-1, with 14 positions matching TRBD2. The CDR3 is 22 residues long. Germline V gene sequence: CDR1 SGHAT, CDR2 FQNNGV. Germline trimming cut 5 bases from V and 0 bases from J; bases unmatched to any gene: 18. The CDR3 sequence: CASSMPQNAGTSGGSSYNEQFF. The CDR3 DNA sequence: TGTGCCAGCAGCATGCCGCAAAACGCCGGGACTAGCGGGGGCAGCTCCTACAATGAGCAGTTCTTC.

This CDR3 is CSVEGFDRGSGYTF. The CDR3 DNA follows: TGCAGCGTTGAGGGGTTCGACAGGGGTAGCGGCTACACCTTC. The rearrangement joins TRBV29-1 to TRBJ1-2; 8 bases are shared with TRBD1. Germline CDR1 reads SQVTM; CDR2 reads ANQGSEA. With V trimmed by 3 bases and J by 8 bases, 11 bases remained unmatched. CDR3 length equals 14 residues.

This chain links TRBV2 with TRBJ1-2; TRBD1 is a possible D gene (5 bases). The CDR3 has 11 amino acids. Germline V gene data show CDR1 as SNHLY and CDR2 as FYNNEI. V was shortened by 10 bases and J by 7 bases, with 13 bases between the two germline ends. CDR3 protein: CAIKGLGGYTF. Here the CDR3 DNA reads TGTGCCATAAAGGGGCTGGGTGGCTACACCTTC.

The chain couples TRBV4-3 to TRBJ2-7; the match to TRBD1 covers 7 bases. The CDR3 covers 17 residues. V shed 5 bases and J 7 bases; nucleotides not matched to a gene: 20. Germline CDR1 and CDR2: LGHNA and YSLEER. The CDR3 is CASSALTGERAYNEQYF. As DNA, the CDR3 is TGCGCCAGCAGCGCCCTAACAGGGGAACGGGCCTACAATGAGCAGTACTTC.

This clonotype showed up just once. The chain combines TRBV7-2 with TRBJ2-3; D possibly uses TRBD1 or TRBD2 (5 bases each). The ends were cut back, 1 base at V and 4 bases at J, with 9 bases in the middle. Germline CDR1 SGHTA, CDR2 FQGNSA. The CDR3 covers 14 residues. For the CDR3, the DNA is TGTGCCAGCAGCTTAGGGGACCAGGCAGATACGCAGTATTTT. Translated, it gives CASSLGDQADTQYF.

The chain employs TRBV6-5 and TRBJ2-3, with 9 bases fitting TRBD2. CDR3 length: 19 amino acids. Germline assignment: CDR1 MNHEY and CDR2 SVGAGI. J lost 2 bases, V lost 0 bases, and 12 bases had no gene match. The CDR3 bases are TGTGCCAGCAGTTACTCGGTGGGATTTGTAGCGGGGGACACAGATACGCAGTATTTT. Protein sequence: CASSYSVGFVAGDTDTQYF.

This sequence joins TRBV3-1 and TRBJ1-1; D call uncertain. Germline CDR1 reads LGHDT; CDR2 reads YNNKEL (reference sequence). V was cut by 2 bases and J by 8 bases, with 15 bases left in between. CDR3 length: 14 amino acids. CDR3 amino acids: CASSQTGEGEEAFF. Written as DNA, the CDR3 is TGTGCCAGCAGCCAAACCGGGGAGGGCGAAGAAGCTTTCTTT.

The V call is TRBV6-5, the J call TRBJ1-1; 8 positions match TRBD1. The CDR3 spans 15 residues. Germline lookup yields CDR1 MNHEY and CDR2 SVGAGI. The V segment lost 2 bases and the J segment 4 bases; nucleotides outside the gene matches: 6. CDR3 sequence reads: CASSYRTGTVTEAFF. CDR3 bases: TGTGCCAGCAGTTACCGGACAGGGACGGTCACTGAAGCTTTCTTT.

In DNA, the CDR3 is TGTGCCAGCAGTGAATTTTTGAACACTGAAGCTTTCTTT. Translation gives CASSEFLNTEAFF. V and J are TRBV6-4 and TRBJ1-1, with D unresolved. Trimming took 3 bases from V and 0 from J, leaving 5 bases between them. This CDR3 comprises 13 residues. Germline V lookup: CDR1 MRHNA, CDR2 SNTAGT.

The chain couples TRBV12-3 or TRBV12-4 to TRBJ1-5; D not resolved. The CDR3 totals 13 residues. The V end lost 6 bases, the J end lost 5 bases, and 11 bases lay between the germline ends. The CDR3 reads CASRDPNYQPQHF. Here the CDR3 DNA reads TGTGCCAGCAGGGACCCAAATTATCAGCCCCAGCATTTT.

The chain uses TRBV10-3 and TRBJ2-3; 11 nucleotides agree with TRBD2. The junction had 3 bases not matched to a gene; V was cut back by 6 bases and J by 4 bases. Germline V gene sequence: CDR1 ENHRY, CDR2 SYGVKD. The CDR3 has 14 amino acids. CDR3 residues: CAIREGLAADTQYF. The CDR3 DNA reads as TGTGCCATCAGGGAGGGACTAGCGGCAGATACGCAGTATTTT.

The CDR3 spells CASSLFANQPQHF. CDR3 coding DNA: TGTGCCAGCAGTTTATTTGCCAATCAGCCCCAGCATTTT. The rearrangement links TRBV27 to TRBJ1-5; unclear D gene. Germline V gene data show CDR1 as MNHEY and CDR2 as SMNVEV (reference sequence). V lost 1 base and J lost 3, with 4 bases in between. This CDR3 has 13 amino acids.

The J gene is TRBJ1-2, the V gene TRBV7-2; 8 nucleotides match TRBD1. CDR3 length equals 14 residues. Germline V gene data show CDR1 as SGHTA and CDR2 as FQGNSA. The J segment lost 6 bases and the V segment lost 4 bases, leaving 7 bases of the junction unmatched. The CDR3 here is CASSYSLQGDGYTF. The CDR3 coding sequence is TGTGCCAGCAGCTACAGCCTACAGGGGGATGGCTACACCTTC.

The chain carries TRBV2 and TRBJ2-1, with D possibly matching TRBD1 (5 bases). V was cut by 0 bases and J by 13 bases, with 16 bases left in between. The germline gives CDR1 SNHLY, CDR2 FYNNEI. This CDR3 has 14 amino acids. The CDR3 is CASSEATSTGPQFF. The CDR3 DNA reads TGTGCCAGCAGTGAAGCGACAAGTACAGGACCCCAGTTCTTC. The full variable domain, rest sourced from reference TRBV2 and TRBJ2-1, is EPEVTQTPSHQVTQMGQEVILRCVPISNHLYFYWYRQILGQKVEFLVSFYNNEISEKSEIFDDQFSVERPDGSNFTLKIRSTKLEDSAMYFCASSEATSTGPQFFGPGTRLTVL.

This clonotype has a handful of counts. This chain joins TRBV25-1 and TRBJ2-7; D is possibly TRBD1 (6 bases). With 2 bases removed from V and 5 bases from J, the gap between germline ends came to 10 bases. Per the germline V gene, CDR1 is MGHDK and CDR2 is SYGVNS. The CDR3 has 13 amino acids. CDR3 DNA sequence: TGTGCCAGCAGTGAAGGGGGCAGGGACGAGCAGTACTTC. Its protein product is CASSEGGRDEQYF.

This clonotype was found a few times. This CDR3 is CASSLETNEQFF. The CDR3 coding sequence is TGTGCCAGCAGCTTAGAGACGAATGAGCAGTTCTTC. The rearrangement joins TRBV7-9 to TRBJ2-1; D is undetermined. The CDR3 contains 12 residues. Germline V lookup: CDR1 SEHNR, CDR2 FQNEAQ (reference sequence). V shed 1 base and J shed 7 bases, with 5 bases lying between them.

In this sample, this clonotype turned up once. This chain connects TRBV4-1 to TRBJ1-2, with D maybe TRBD1 (6 bases). This CDR3 region has 15 residues. V lost 0 bases, J lost 3 bases, and 11 bases lay in between. Germline V lookup: CDR1 MGHRA, CDR2 YSYEKL. The CDR3 bases are TGCGCCAGCAGCCAAGATGTCGGACAGTACTATGGCTACACCTTC. This sequence encodes CASSQDVGQYYGYTF.

This clonotype has more than one count but fewer than ten. The chain has TRBV6-5 and TRBJ2-4; D may be TRBD1 (5 bases). The J call may be incorrect, as the DNA end agrees better with TRBJ2-7. CDR1 is MNHEY and CDR2 is SVGAGI in the germline V gene. This CDR3 spans 16 amino acids. The CDR3 loop is CASSYRQFDSNYEQYF. CDR3 nucleotides: TGTGCCAGCAGTTACCGCCAATTCGACAGTAACTACGAGCAGTACTTC.

The chain combines TRBV4-3 with TRBJ2-2; no definite D call. The CDR3 totals 13 residues. Germline V gene sequence: CDR1 LGHNA, CDR2 YSLEER. Trimming cost V 0 bases and J 7 bases, with 6 bases left between them. CDR3 in DNA: TGCGCCAGCAGCCAAGATCTAATCGGGGAGCTGTTTTTT. It specifies CASSQDLIGELFF.

J is TRBJ1-1 and V is TRBV12-3 or TRBV12-4; D call uncertain. This CDR3 has 11 residues. Trimming left V 8 bases short and J 6 bases short, with 10 bases between. The CDR3 here is CASGILAEAFF. DNA for the CDR3: TGTGCCAGCGGAATATTGGCTGAAGCTTTCTTT.